This T cell receptor (beta chain) derives from a study of identical twins. This clonotype was seen only a few times. TCRdb re-called the 5' RACE reads with MiXCR, one entry per CDR3 protein. The sample carries roughly 700,000 distinct CDR3 sequences, around 8.6% recorded once. The length of the CDR3 is 15 residues. These records were also assigned to another study, of yellow fever vaccine responses in identical twins.

The sample consisted of PBMCs. This receptor was identified in a woman aged 18 to 35 in good health. The chain recombines TRBV21-1 with TRBJ1-1. TRBV21-1 is termed a pseudogene. In DNA form, the CDR3 reads TGTGCCAGCAGCAAAATGCTAGAACAGAACACTGAAGCTTTCTTT. Translated: CASSKMLEQNTEAFF.